Listed below are T cell receptor beta chains from one sample, sequenced in a study of blood T cell repertoires in COVID-19. Using immunoSEQ multiplex PCR, the repertoire was profiled, and TCRdb retains in-frame clones only, with some absent. The profile shows 250,000 to 350,000 clones, approximately 88% of them singletons. Specimen: peripheral blood. These receptors all come from a human donor with COVID-19, enrolled during active disease. The donor label of this sample is uncertain. Each CDR3 is given with its conserved first and last residue. Fields, in order: J gene, clone size, V gene, D gene, CDR3 protein, CDR3 DNA. A D gene is named only where the DNA matches it firmly. Size is stated for part of the rows, as once, few or many counts, or as a class when the clone is expanded.

TRBJ1-3,once,TRBV18,-,CASSPPRNPGNTIYF,TGTGCCAGCTCTCCCCCCAGGAACCCGGGAAACACCATATATTTT
TRBJ2-6,-,TRBV29-1,-,CSATQGSGANVLTF,TGCAGCGCCACCCAGGGTTCTGGGGCCAACGTCCTGACTTTC
TRBJ1-2,-,TRBV4-1,-,CASSQTKTDNYGYTF,TGCGCCAGCAGCCAGACGAAGACAGATAACTATGGCTACACCTTC
TRBJ1-1,-,TRBV30,-,CAWSPTREMNTEAFF,TGTGCCTGGAGCCCCACCCGGGAGATGAACACTGAAGCTTTCTTT
TRBJ1-1,-,TRBV6-5,-,CASSYSAGLDTEAFF,TGTGCCAGCAGTTACTCAGCAGGGTTGGACACTGAAGCTTTCTTT
TRBJ1-1,-,TRBV30,TRBD1,CAWREMGTGKAFF,TGTGCCTGGAGGGAGATGGGGACAGGGAAAGCTTTCTTT
TRBJ2-3,once,TRBV5-5,-,CASSPSGGRGGDTQYF,TGTGCCAGCAGCCCCTCCGGTGGGAGGGGGGGAGATACGCAGTATTTT
TRBJ1-1,-,TRBV7-3,TRBD1,CASSRTGVDTEAFF,TGTGCCAGCAGCCGGACAGGGGTGGACACTGAAGCTTTCTTT
TRBJ1-1,few,TRBV19,TRBD1,CASSKGRTGTNTEAFF,TGTGCCAGTAGTAAAGGAAGGACAGGGACGAACACTGAAGCTTTCTTT
TRBJ2-7,few,TRBV9,-,CASSVASGGSYEQYF,TGTGCCAGCAGCGTAGCCTCCGGGGGTTCCTACGAGCAGTACTTC
TRBJ1-6,once,TRBV6-6,-,CASSYPQSSYNSPLHF,TGTGCCAGCAGTTACCCACAGAGCTCCTATAATTCACCCCTCCACTTT
TRBJ1-5,few,TRBV27,-,CASSLWSGSGNQPQHF,TGTGCCAGCAGTTTATGGTCTGGGAGTGGCAATCAGCCCCAGCATTTT
TRBJ2-1,-,TRBV7-8,TRBD2,CASRAPKGTSGLDEQFF,TGTGCCAGCCGAGCTCCGAAAGGGACTAGCGGTCTCGATGAGCAGTTCTTC
TRBJ2-2,few,TRBV15,-,CATSRADSTGELFF,TGTGCCACCAGCAGAGCGGACTCCACCGGGGAGCTGTTTTTT
TRBJ2-6,-,TRBV27,TRBD1,CASRLNRGIHVLTF,TGTGCCAGCAGACTAAACAGGGGGATCCACGTCCTGACTTTC
TRBJ2-1,-,TRBV21-1,-,CASSKEGEKNEQFF,TGTGCCAGCAGCAAAGAGGGGGAGAAAAATGAGCAGTTCTTC
TRBJ1-1,-,TRBV27,TRBD1,CASTETGGLTEAFF,TGTGCCAGCACGGAGACAGGGGGTCTCACTGAAGCTTTCTTT
TRBJ2-2,-,TRBV15,-,CATSRERRNTGELFF,TGTGCCACCAGCAGAGAGCGGAGGAACACCGGGGAGCTGTTTTTT
TRBJ2-7,once,TRBV3-1/TRBV3-2,TRBD1,CASSPRTGGPYEQYF,TGTGCCAGCAGCCCCCGGACAGGGGGCCCCTACGAGCAGTACTTC
TRBJ2-3,-,TRBV7-2,TRBD1,CASSQQGAGTDTQYF,TGTGCCAGCAGCCAACAGGGGGCAGGCACAGATACGCAGTATTTT
TRBJ1-6,-,TRBV18,TRBD1,CASSGDRAENSPLHF,TGTGCCAGCTCAGGGGACAGGGCGGAAAATTCACCCCTCCACTTT
TRBJ1-1,few,TRBV5-1,TRBD1,CASRSLTGGTEAFF,TGCGCCAGCAGGTCACTGACAGGGGGCACTGAAGCTTTCTTT
TRBJ1-1,-,TRBV4-3,-,CASRFDRVNTEAFF,TGCGCCAGCAGATTTGACAGAGTGAACACTGAAGCTTTCTTT
TRBJ2-1,-,TRBV6-5,-,CASSTTYNEQFF,TGTGCCAGCAGTACTACCTACAATGAGCAGTTCTTC
TRBJ2-4,-,TRBV3-1/TRBV3-2,TRBD2,CASSQAETSGGGIQYF,TGTGCCAGCAGCCAAGCCGAGACTAGCGGTGGGGGCATTCAGTACTTC
TRBJ2-7,-,TRBV10-1,TRBD2,CASSLGTSGIYEQYF,TGCGCCAGCAGCCTCGGGACTAGCGGGATCTACGAGCAGTACTTC
TRBJ2-7,few,TRBV7-2,TRBD2,CASSLRGGPYEQYF,TGTGCCAGCAGCTTAAGGGGAGGGCCCTACGAGCAGTACTTC
TRBJ1-4,-,TRBV19,-,CASSMWTANEKLFF,TGTGCCAGTAGTATGTGGACAGCCAATGAAAAACTGTTTTTT
TRBJ2-3,-,TRBV5-1,-,CASSRLGPDTQYF,TGCGCCAGCAGCCGACTAGGGCCAGATACGCAGTATTTT
TRBJ1-1,-,TRBV7-9,TRBD1,CASSSNRGDTEAFF,TGTGCCAGCAGCTCGAACAGGGGTGACACTGAAGCTTTCTTT
TRBJ1-1,-,TRBV3-1/TRBV3-2,-,CASSQGWGSWNTEAFF,TGTGCCAGCAGCCAAGGTTGGGGCAGCTGGAACACTGAAGCTTTCTTT